Listed below are T cell receptor beta chains from one sample, sequenced in a study of blood T cells in healthy people across ages. TCRdb independently ran MiXCR on the 5' RACE reads; one entry per CDR3 protein. The table lists around 800,000 distinct CDR3 sequences, 46% of them singletons. Source material: blood. The receptor source for this set is a man at least 80 years old in good health. CDR3s include the opening cysteine and the closing phenylalanine or tryptophan. D genes are given only for firm matches. The size of a clone is reported for some rows only, either as once, few or many, or as a class for expanded clones.

TRBV12-3/TRBV12-4	TRBJ2-7	.	.	TGTGCCAGCAGCAACAGAGGGATCCCCGACGAGCAGTACTTC	CASSNRGIPDEQYF
TRBV3-1	TRBJ1-2	.	.	TGTGCCAGCAGCCAGTTGTCAGGGGTGGCTTCGGGAGGCTACACCTTC	CASSQLSGVASGGYTF
TRBV20-1	TRBJ1-4	once	.	TGCAGTGCCCCGGCAGGAGGGTTTGCTAATGAAAAACTGTTTTTT	CSAPAGGFANEKLFF
TRBV7-2	TRBJ2-1	.	TRBD1	TGTGCCAGCAGCAAATCCGGGACAGGGGGCTCCTACAATGAGCAGTTCTTC	CASSKSGTGGSYNEQFF
TRBV29-1	TRBJ1-2	once	.	TGCAGCGTTGAAGGATCCAGGCAGGGCTATGGCTACACCTTC	CSVEGSRQGYGYTF
TRBV20-1	TRBJ1-4	few	.	TGCAGTGCTGTTGGGTTGGGTCGGGAAAAACTGTTTTTT	CSAVGLGREKLFF
TRBV5-1	TRBJ1-1	few	.	TGCGCCAGCAGCTTGTTAACAGTAAACACTGAAGCTTTCTTT	CASSLLTVNTEAFF
TRBV2	TRBJ2-1	.	TRBD2	TGTGCCAGCAGTGACACTAGCGGGAGGGAGAATGAGCAGTTCTTC	CASSDTSGRENEQFF
TRBV20-1	TRBJ2-5	.	.	TGCAGTGCTAGATACGGAGTGACAGAGACCCAGTACTTC	CSARYGVTETQYF
TRBV25-1	TRBJ1-4	.	.	TGTGCCAGCAGTGCCATACTCGGGGAAAAACTGTTTTTT	CASSAILGEKLFF
TRBV20-1	TRBJ2-1	few	.	TGCAGTGCCAGCCCGGGGACATACGCCTACAATGAGCAGTTCTTC	CSASPGTYAYNEQFF
TRBV6-1	TRBJ1-2	.	.	TGTGCCAGCAGTTTCAGGGCTTCGGGCTACACCTTC	CASSFRASGYTF
TRBV20-1	TRBJ2-5	few	.	TGCAGTGCTAGACTAGCGTCGGAGACCCAGTACTTC	CSARLASETQYF
TRBV12-3/TRBV12-4	TRBJ2-3	many	.	TGTGCCAGCAGCTTAGTCTACACAGATACGCAGTATTTT	CASSLVYTDTQYF
TRBV4-1	TRBJ2-1	.	TRBD2	TGCGCCAGCAGCCAAGGTGGGCGAGGGACTAGCGGACACAATGAGCAGTTCTTC	CASSQGGRGTSGHNEQFF
TRBV27	TRBJ2-7	once	TRBD2	TGTGCCAGCAGTATGATACGGACTAGCGGGACCTCCTACGAGCAGTACTTC	CASSMIRTSGTSYEQYF
TRBV28	TRBJ2-1	few	.	TGTGCCAGCAGTATCCCTGGGAGCAGCGGGAATGAGCAGTTCTTC	CASSIPGSSGNEQFF
TRBV7-2	TRBJ2-1	.	TRBD2	TGTGCCAGCAGCCCAGGTCGAATAGGGCGGGAGAGCTCCTACAATGAGCAGTTCTTC	CASSPGRIGRESSYNEQFF
TRBV2	TRBJ1-1	.	TRBD1	TGTGCCAGCAGGGACAGGTCGTTCCCGCCCACCACTGAAGCTTTCTTT	CASRDRSFPPTTEAFF
TRBV28	TRBJ1-1	.	.	TGTGCCAGCAGTTATGTTTGGGACACCATGAACGCTGAAGCTTTCTTT	CASSYVWDTMNAEAFF
TRBV20-1	TRBJ2-1	.	TRBD2	TGCAGTGCTATAGACGGGGGGGCCTTGAATGAGCAGTTCTTC	CSAIDGGALNEQFF
TRBV20-1	TRBJ2-3	many	.	TGCAGTGCTAGAAAGGCCAGTACTTCCACAGATACGCAGTATTTT	CSARKASTSTDTQYF
TRBV7-9	TRBJ2-2	.	.	TGTGCCAGCAGCCCGGGACTAGGGGGCAGTGCCGGGGAGCTGTTTTTT	CASSPGLGGSAGELFF
TRBV25-1	TRBJ1-4	few	.	TGTGCCAGCACCGTCGACGTTACCGAAAAACTGTTTTTT	CASTVDVTEKLFF
TRBV7-2	TRBJ1-6	.	.	TGTGCCAGCAGCTTAGCGCTGGGATCGGATTCACCCCTCCACTTT	CASSLALGSDSPLHF
TRBV5-5	TRBJ1-1	few	.	TGTGCCAGCAGCTTTACGGCAGAAAGCACTGAAGCTTTCTTT	CASSFTAESTEAFF
TRBV13	TRBJ2-7	few	TRBD2	TGTGCCAGCAGCTTCTCTTCTAGCGGGAGGACCTACGAGCAGTACTTC	CASSFSSSGRTYEQYF
TRBV5-1	TRBJ1-1	few	TRBD1	TGCGCCAGCAGCTTGAACGCAGGGGGCACTGAAGCTTTCTTT	CASSLNAGGTEAFF
TRBV3-1	TRBJ2-3	.	TRBD2	TGTGCCAGCAGCCAAGTGGACCCGGGACTAGGGGGTCCGGCAGATACGCAGTATTTT	CASSQVDPGLGGPADTQYF
TRBV7-2	TRBJ2-7	.	.	TGTGCCAGCAGCTTAATCGGTCGGGGGCAGTACTTC	CASSLIGRGQYF
TRBV25-1	TRBJ2-7	.	TRBD2	TGTGCCAGTCAATCGAGCGGGAAGATCTACGAGCAGTACTTC	CASQSSGKIYEQYF
TRBV20-1	TRBJ1-1	.	.	TGCAGTGCTTCACTACCAGGGGTCACTGAAGCTTTCTTT	CSASLPGVTEAFF
TRBV6-2/TRBV6-3	TRBJ1-5	.	TRBD1	TGTGCCAGCAGTTACAGTCCGGACAGGGGCTCGGATAGCAATCAGCCCCAGCATTTT	CASSYSPDRGSDSNQPQHF
TRBV3-1	TRBJ1-6	few	.	TGTGCCAGCAGCCAGACCCAGAATAATTCACCCCTCCACTTT	CASSQTQNNSPLHF
TRBV5-1	TRBJ2-7	.	TRBD2	TGCGCCAGCAGCACCCGGACTAGCGGTCGTCCCTACGAGCAGTACTTC	CASSTRTSGRPYEQYF
TRBV5-5	TRBJ1-5	.	.	TGTGCCAGCAGCTTGCTGCAGAACAATCAGCCCCAGCATTTT	CASSLLQNNQPQHF
TRBV24-1	TRBJ2-4	.	.	TGTGCCACCAGTGATTTTCGGAGTGGGAACATTCAGTACTTC	CATSDFRSGNIQYF
TRBV4-3	TRBJ2-1	.	TRBD2	TGCGCCAGCTGCCAACGACTAGCGGGACCTGAGCAGTTCTTC	CASCQRLAGPEQFF
TRBV9	TRBJ2-5	.	.	TGTGCCAGCAGCGTAGCTACGAGGGCACGACAAGAGACCCAGTACTTC	CASSVATRARQETQYF
TRBV11-3	TRBJ2-1	.	TRBD2	TGTGCCAGCAGCTACAGCGGGAGGGCCAACAATGAGCAGTTCTTC	CASSYSGRANNEQFF
TRBV7-3	TRBJ2-3	.	.	TGTGCCAGCAGCTTAATTAGCACCAGAGGGAATACGCAGTATTTT	CASSLISTRGNTQYF
TRBV4-2	TRBJ2-1	.	TRBD2	TGTGCCAGCAGCTCCCGAATTAGCGGGGGGGCCTACAATGAGCAGTTCTTC	CASSSRISGGAYNEQFF
TRBV11-3	TRBJ1-1	once	.	TGTGCCAGCAGCTTTGGGACGGCCCGTGAAGCTTTCTTT	CASSFGTAREAFF
TRBV7-3	TRBJ2-1	.	TRBD2	TGTGCCAGCAGCTTTGGTAGCGGGAATGAGCAGTTCTTC	CASSFGSGNEQFF
TRBV12-3/TRBV12-4	TRBJ1-5	.	TRBD1	TGTGCCAGCAGTTCGAGGGGTGGGCAAGGGGGCCAGCCCCAGCATTTT	CASSSRGGQGGQPQHF
TRBV5-1	TRBJ2-3	many	.	TGCGCCAGCAGCCGAACAGACAGGTCTAGCGAGTATTTT	CASSRTDRSSEYF
TRBV6-5	TRBJ2-1	.	TRBD2	TGTGCCAGCAGTTGCTATACCCGTAGCGGGAGGGTTGTAAATGAGCAGTTCTTC	CASSCYTRSGRVVNEQFF
TRBV20-1	TRBJ2-7	.	TRBD2	TGCAGTGCAGCCCGGGGGGGGGCTAACGAGCAGTACTTC	CSAARGGANEQYF
TRBV12-3/TRBV12-4	TRBJ2-5	.	TRBD2	TGTGCCAGCAGTTTCAGCGGGGGGGCCTTCGGGGAGACCCAGTACTTC	CASSFSGGAFGETQYF
TRBV11-3	TRBJ2-2	.	TRBD2	TGTGCCAGCAGCCACGGAGCGGGAGCGAACACCGGGGAGCTGTTTTTT	CASSHGAGANTGELFF
TRBV24-1	TRBJ2-7	.	.	TGTGCCACCAGTGATGGACGGAGCTCCTACGAGCAGTACTTC	CATSDGRSSYEQYF